This TCR beta chain appears in the sequencing data of a study of PD-1 blockade in classical Hodgkin lymphoma. Every patient had relapsed following autologous stem cell transplantation, and cohorts differed in brentuximab vedotin exposure. Germline values: CDR1 PRHDT, CDR2 FYEKMQ (reference sequence). The CDR3 is made up of 12 amino acids. V shed 7 bases and J shed 1 base, with 7 bases lying between them. Generated by immunoSEQ multiplex PCR, the TCRdb table keeps only in-frame clones and is missing some. The sample holds some 14,000 clones, about 78% seen once. This clone was seen a single time. Sequences were derived from peripheral blood mononuclear cells (PBMCs), sampled before the second cycle of nivolumab. This chain links TRBV13 with TRBJ1-1; D not certain. This receptor was obtained from a human donor with classical Hodgkin lymphoma. The CDR3 loop is CASIRRNTEAFF. The CDR3 bases are TGTGCCAGCATCCGGAGGAACACTGAAGCTTTCTTT.